This T cell receptor (beta chain) was sequenced in a study of T cells expressing NK-cell markers. Study-level points and caveats: There remained a lack of clarity about HCMV specificity of expanded NKG2C+ T cell clones. Dominance of the CD3+CD56-NKG2C+ fraction by these clonotypes also held in four donors.

Each CDR3 protein gets one entry in TCRdb, which reprocessed the 5' RACE reads and gives no DNA. The sample includes some 390,000 distinct CDR3 sequences. Remarks on this clonotype: Its antigen is as yet unknown.

The clonotype comes from a woman between 45 and 60 years old in good health. The sample consisted of blood T cells: a sorted CD56 or NKG2C T cell subset, CD4+ or CD8+ T cells, or bulk PBMC T cells (not recorded which).

Here the CDR3 reads CASSLASGGYGYTF. The chain uses TRBV7-8 and TRBJ1-2. Germline values: CDR1 SGHVS, CDR2 FQNEAQ. The CDR3 covers 14 residues.